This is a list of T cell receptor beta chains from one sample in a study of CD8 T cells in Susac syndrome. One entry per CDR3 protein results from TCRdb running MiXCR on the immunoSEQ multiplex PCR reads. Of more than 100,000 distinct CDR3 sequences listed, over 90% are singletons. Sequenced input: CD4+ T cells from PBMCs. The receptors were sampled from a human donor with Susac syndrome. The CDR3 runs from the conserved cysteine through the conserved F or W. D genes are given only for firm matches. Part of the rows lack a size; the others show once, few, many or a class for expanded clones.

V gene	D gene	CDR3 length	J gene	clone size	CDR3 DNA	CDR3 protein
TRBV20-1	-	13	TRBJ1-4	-	TGCAGTGCTAGACAGCCAACTAATGAAAAACTGTTTTTT	CSARQPTNEKLFF
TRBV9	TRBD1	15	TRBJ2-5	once	TGTGCCAGCAGCGTAGCTACGGGACAGGCCGAGACCCAGTACTTC	CASSVATGQAETQYF
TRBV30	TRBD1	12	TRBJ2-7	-	TGTGCCTGGAGGGGGGACAGGGGCGAGCAGTACTTC	CAWRGDRGEQYF
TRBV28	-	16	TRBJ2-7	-	TGTGCCAGCACCCCCGGGCCCGGGCGAGGTTTCTACGAGCAGTACTTC	CASTPGPGRGFYEQYF
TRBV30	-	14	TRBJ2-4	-	TGTGCCTGGAGTATCGGGGCATTAAGGAACATTCAGTACTTC	CAWSIGALRNIQYF
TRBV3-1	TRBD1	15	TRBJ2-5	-	TGTGCCAGCAGCCAAGCCGGGACAGACCAAGAGACCCAGTACTTC	CASSQAGTDQETQYF
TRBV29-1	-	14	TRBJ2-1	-	TGCAGCGTTGAGCAGGCCCACTCCTACAATGAGCAGTTCTTC	CSVEQAHSYNEQFF
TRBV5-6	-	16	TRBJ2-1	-	TGTGCCAGCAGCTTACGGAGGGCAGGGGGTCGGAATGAGCAGTTCTTC	CASSLRRAGGRNEQFF
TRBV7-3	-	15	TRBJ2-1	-	TGTGCCAGCTCGGAGGGCAGCACGGCTTACAATGAGCAGTTCTTC	CASSEGSTAYNEQFF
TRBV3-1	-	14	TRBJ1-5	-	TGTGCCAGCAGCCAGGGTCCTGGGGATCAGCCCCAGCATTTT	CASSQGPGDQPQHF
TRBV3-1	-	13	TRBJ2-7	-	TGTGCCAGCAGCCAAGGACGGCTAGTCGAGCAGTACTTC	CASSQGRLVEQYF
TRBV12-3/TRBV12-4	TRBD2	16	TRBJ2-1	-	TGTGCCAGCAGTTCTCGGGCGGGAGGCTACACGGCTGAGCAGTTCTTC	CASSSRAGGYTAEQFF
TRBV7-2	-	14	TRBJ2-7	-	TGTGCCAGCACCGACGACCGAGGCGGCCTCGAGCAGTACTTC	CASTDDRGGLEQYF
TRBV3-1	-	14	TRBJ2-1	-	TGTGCCAGCAGCCTTCTGCTGAGCTACAATGAGCAGTTCTTC	CASSLLLSYNEQFF
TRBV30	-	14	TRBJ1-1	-	TGTGCCTGGGGTGTCGGACAGTGGCGAGCTGAATCTTTCTTT	CAWGVGQWRAESFF
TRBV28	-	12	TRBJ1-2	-	TGTCAAACCCTTTCTCATAACTATGGCTACACCTTC	CQTLSHNYGYTF
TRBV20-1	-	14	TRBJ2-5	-	TGCAGTGCTAGAGCTCAGGGATTGCGAGAGACCCAGTACTTC	CSARAQGLRETQYF
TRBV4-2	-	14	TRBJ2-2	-	TGTGCCAGCAGCCTCACACCCCCTACCGGGGAGCTGTTTTTT	CASSLTPPTGELFF
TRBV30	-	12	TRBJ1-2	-	TGTGCCTGGAAGACAGGCAACTATGGCTACACCTTC	CAWKTGNYGYTF
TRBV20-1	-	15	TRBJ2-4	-	TGCAGTGCTAGAGATAATCCCGGGCAGGGTCGGATTCAGTACTTC	CSARDNPGQGRIQYF
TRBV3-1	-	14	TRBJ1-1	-	TGTGCCAGCAGCCAAGACTCGCTGAACACTGAAGCTTTCTTT	CASSQDSLNTEAFF
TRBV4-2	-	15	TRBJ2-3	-	TGTGCCAGCAGCCAAGGCGAAGCGATGACAGATACGCAGTATTTT	CASSQGEAMTDTQYF
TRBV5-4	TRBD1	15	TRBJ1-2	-	TGTGCCAGCAGCTTGGGAGCCGGGACAGGGGTTGGCTACACCTTC	CASSLGAGTGVGYTF